The text below deals with one T cell receptor (beta chain). Amplification used 60 Vbeta primers and 13 Jbeta primers. The method was immunoSEQ multiplex PCR; TCRdb's version includes in-frame clones alone and lacks a portion of them. The top ten clones hold roughly 4.9% of a sample with around 100,000 clones, more than 60% of them seen once. V trimming: 3 bases; J trimming: 5 bases; junction bases outside the gene matches: 14. Germline V lookup: CDR1 MDHEN, CDR2 SYDVKM. This CDR3 region has 17 residues. This entry belongs to a study of cytomegalovirus exposure and HLA in healthy donors. This TCR was recovered from a female donor in good health and CMV-seropositive. V and J are TRBV28 and TRBJ1-2; the match to TRBD1 covers 8 bases. Specimen: PBMCs. The CDR3 sequence: CASSLGGLGRGLYGYTF. The CDR3 region has the DNA TGTGCCAGCAGTTTGGGCGGCTTGGGCAGGGGGCTATATGGCTACACCTTC.